This is a list of T cell receptor beta chains from one sample in a study of cytomegalovirus exposure and HLA in healthy donors. The table came from immunoSEQ multiplex PCR; TCRdb's copy has only in-frame clones and leaves some out. Of 110,000 to 150,000 clones listed, about 94% are singletons. The specimen was PBMCs. The receptors stem from a man younger than 30 in good health and CMV-seropositive. CDR3s include the opening cysteine and the closing phenylalanine or tryptophan. D genes are given only for firm matches. Clone size appears in some rows only: once, few, many, or a class for an expanded clone.

J	D	V	size	CDR3	DNA
TRBJ2-1	TRBD2	TRBV27	.	CASSDPGTSDYNEQFF	TGTGCCAGCAGTGATCCGGGGACTAGCGATTACAATGAGCAGTTCTTC
TRBJ2-1	TRBD2	TRBV5-1	.	CASSPEGGRIYNEQFF	TGCGCCAGCAGCCCCGAGGGCGGGAGGATCTACAATGAGCAGTTCTTC
TRBJ1-2	TRBD1	TRBV6-5	.	CASSNTDRVGGYTF	TGTGCCAGCAGTAATACAGACAGGGTGGGAGGCTACACCTTC
TRBJ2-6	.	TRBV5-1	.	CASSNQGTGANVLTF	TGCGCCAGCAGCAATCAGGGTACGGGGGCCAACGTCCTGACTTTC
TRBJ2-7	TRBD2	TRBV2	.	CASSGTSGSSYEQYF	TGTGCCAGCAGTGGGACTAGCGGGAGCTCCTACGAGCAGTACTTC
TRBJ2-5	TRBD1	TRBV5-1	.	CASSFGTGGETQYF	TGCGCCAGCAGCTTTGGGACAGGGGGAGAGACCCAGTACTTC
TRBJ2-3	.	TRBV7-9	.	CASSLGQKADTQYF	TGTGCCAGCAGCTTAGGACAGAAAGCAGATACGCAGTATTTT
TRBJ2-7	TRBD2	TRBV28	.	CASSFRTSGRPLSYEQYF	TGTGCCAGCAGTTTCCGGACTAGCGGGAGACCCCTCTCCTACGAGCAGTACTTC
TRBJ2-5	TRBD2	TRBV7-8	.	CASSLGGRGGETQYF	TGTGCCAGCAGCTTAGGAGGGAGGGGCGGGGAGACCCAGTACTTC
TRBJ1-3	TRBD1	TRBV28	.	CASSLSWGQAISGNTIYF	TGTGCCAGCAGTTTATCGTGGGGACAGGCGATCTCTGGAAACACCATATATTTT
TRBJ2-3	.	TRBV2	.	CARGGGSSTDTQYF	TGTGCCAGGGGAGGAGGGTCAAGCACAGATACGCAGTATTTT
TRBJ2-5	TRBD1	TRBV28	.	CASSLLGRKGGRETQYF	TGTGCCAGCAGTTTATTGGGGCGAAAAGGGGGCCGGGAGACCCAGTACTTC
TRBJ1-1	.	TRBV7-8	.	CASSFTGWNTEAFF	TGTGCCAGCAGCTTTACCGGGTGGAACACTGAAGCTTTCTTT
TRBJ2-7	.	TRBV6-5	.	CASSMAFYEQYF	TGTGCCAGCTCCATGGCCTTCTACGAGCAGTACTTC
TRBJ2-2	.	TRBV2	.	CASSDPDRTTGELFF	TGTGCCAGCAGTGATCCTGACAGAACCACCGGGGAGCTGTTTTTT
TRBJ1-4	.	TRBV27	.	CASSLVWDGAEKLFF	TGTGCCAGCAGTTTAGTTTGGGATGGGGCTGAAAAACTGTTTTTT
TRBJ2-7	.	TRBV21-1	.	CASRAGWIPYEQYF	TGTGCCAGCAGAGCAGGCTGGATCCCCTACGAGCAGTACTTC
TRBJ2-7	.	TRBV5-8	.	CASSFARPYEQYF	TGTGCCAGCAGCTTTGCCAGGCCCTACGAGCAGTACTTC
TRBJ1-1	.	TRBV7-9	once	CASSLEGGGATEAFF	TGTGCCAGCAGCTTAGAAGGTGGAGGGGCCACTGAAGCTTTCTTT
TRBJ2-1	TRBD2	TRBV5-6	.	CASSLELAGDHNEQFF	TGTGCCAGCAGCTTGGAACTAGCGGGAGACCACAATGAGCAGTTCTTC
TRBJ2-1	TRBD2	TRBV5-1	.	CASGPGLAGVSEQFF	TGCGCCAGTGGGCCCGGACTAGCGGGAGTAAGTGAGCAGTTCTTC
TRBJ2-6	.	TRBV14	.	CASSLSGANVLTF	TGTGCCAGCAGCCTATCTGGGGCCAACGTCCTGACTTTC
TRBJ2-1	TRBD2	TRBV7-2	.	CASSSLAGGPEQFF	TGTGCCAGCAGCTCTCTAGCGGGAGGGCCTGAGCAGTTCTTC
TRBJ1-1	.	TRBV27	.	CASSLGRGTEAFF	TGTGCCAGCAGTTTAGGCAGGGGCACTGAAGCTTTCTTT
TRBJ1-5	.	TRBV4-1	.	CASSQGEGLGQPQHF	TGCGCCAGCAGCCAAGGGGAGGGATTAGGTCAGCCCCAGCATTTT
TRBJ2-5	.	TRBV10-1	.	CASSEGLQETQYF	TGCGCCAGCAGTGAGGGACTCCAAGAGACCCAGTACTTC
TRBJ1-1	TRBD1	TRBV29-1	.	CSATEKGQGQEAFF	TGCAGCGCAACTGAAAAGGGACAGGGCCAGGAAGCTTTCTTT
TRBJ2-7	.	TRBV30	.	CAWSRNRIYEQYF	TGTGCCTGGAGTAGGAACAGAATCTACGAGCAGTACTTC
TRBJ2-7	.	TRBV28	.	CASSLFILGLRSLNEQYF	TGTGCCAGCAGTTTATTTATTCTAGGACTTCGCTCCCTCAACGAGCAGTACTTC
TRBJ1-2	.	TRBV4-2	.	CASSQDSPSPYYGYTF	TGTGCCAGCAGCCAAGACTCACCTAGCCCCTACTATGGCTACACCTTC
TRBJ2-3	TRBD2	TRBV5-4	once	CASSLPSGSSADTQYF	TGTGCCAGCAGCTTGCCTAGCGGGAGTAGTGCAGATACGCAGTATTTT
TRBJ2-3	.	TRBV29-1	once	CSVGAGLTDTQYF	TGCAGCGTTGGGGCAGGGTTAACAGATACGCAGTATTTT
TRBJ2-7	TRBD1	TRBV2	.	CASSVRTGAYEQYF	TGTGCCAGCAGTGTTAGGACAGGGGCCTACGAGCAGTACTTC
TRBJ2-2	TRBD2	TRBV9	.	CASSVGVRASGGNTGELFF	TGTGCCAGCAGCGTAGGGGTGAGGGCTAGCGGGGGAAACACCGGGGAGCTGTTTTTT
TRBJ2-3	.	TRBV11-2	.	CASSVTGPSTDTQYF	TGTGCCAGCAGCGTGACAGGCCCTAGCACAGATACGCAGTATTTT
TRBJ1-4	.	TRBV27	.	CASSLSQGINEKLFF	TGTGCCAGCAGTTTATCTCAGGGAATTAATGAAAAACTGTTTTTT
TRBJ2-1	.	TRBV5-4	.	CASSFPYSYNEQFF	TGTGCCAGCAGCTTCCCGTACTCCTACAATGAGCAGTTCTTC
TRBJ2-2	TRBD2	TRBV2	.	CASSEAVAGAGELFF	TGTGCCAGCAGTGAAGCTGTAGCGGGCGCCGGGGAGCTGTTTTTT